The rows below give T cell receptor beta chains drawn from one sample of a study of T cell responses to AZD1222 COVID-19 vaccine. The method was immunoSEQ multiplex PCR; TCRdb's version includes in-frame clones alone and lacks a portion of them. The data hold just over 95,000 clones, with 85% to 90% observed a single time. Specimen: peripheral blood, collected on day 0 of AZD1222 vaccination. The receptors shown here come from an adult in good health. Both conserved end residues are part of each CDR3. The order of the fields is D gene, clone size, J gene, V gene, CDR3 protein, CDR3 DNA. A D gene is named only where the DNA matches it firmly. Rows may omit the clone size; those that give it use once, few, many or a size class.

. | . | TRBJ2-2 | TRBV4-2 | CASSQGTENTGELFF | TGTGCCAGCAGCCAAGGTACAGAGAACACCGGGGAGCTGTTTTTT
TRBD1 | . | TRBJ2-7 | TRBV5-1 | CASRGTGSYEQYF | TGCGCCAGCAGGGGGACAGGGAGCTACGAGCAGTACTTC
TRBD1 | . | TRBJ1-6 | TRBV6-1 | CASSETGGGSPLHF | TGTGCCAGCAGTGAGACAGGGGGTGGGTCACCCCTCCACTTT
. | . | TRBJ2-7 | TRBV5-5 | CASSHSDRSHEQYF | TGTGCCAGCAGCCATAGCGATAGGTCCCACGAGCAGTACTTC
. | . | TRBJ2-7 | TRBV5-4 | CASSLGASRSYEQYF | TGTGCCAGCAGCTTGGGGGCCAGCCGATCCTACGAGCAGTACTTC
. | once | TRBJ1-1 | TRBV2 | CASLKGGIAEAFF | TGTGCCAGCCTTAAGGGGGGGATCGCTGAAGCTTTCTTT
TRBD2 | . | TRBJ2-1 | TRBV6-5 | CASTQTSGGNEQFF | TGTGCCAGCACCCAGACTAGCGGGGGCAATGAGCAGTTCTTC
TRBD2 | . | TRBJ2-7 | TRBV6-2/TRBV6-3 | CASSRRAGGSYEQYF | TGTGCCAGCAGCCGGAGAGCGGGGGGTTCCTACGAGCAGTACTTC
. | . | TRBJ2-3 | TRBV7-2 | CASSFHTDTQYF | TGTGCCAGCAGCTTTCACACAGATACGCAGTATTTT
TRBD2 | . | TRBJ2-3 | TRBV12-5 | CASGFRGGRKYYPSTDTQYF | TGTGCTAGTGGTTTTCGCGGGGGTCGAAAATACTATCCTAGCACAGATACGCAGTATTTT
. | . | TRBJ1-5 | TRBV7-8 | CASSLAEEYSNQPQHF | TGTGCCAGCAGCTTAGCGGAGGAATATAGCAATCAGCCCCAGCATTTT
. | . | TRBJ2-1 | TRBV4-1 | CASSHIGTSSANEQFF | TGCGCCAGCAGCCATATCGGGACCAGCTCTGCCAATGAGCAGTTCTTC
TRBD1 | many | TRBJ1-5 | TRBV6-5 | CASSEGQEYQPQHF | TGTGCCAGCAGCGAGGGACAGGAGTATCAGCCCCAGCATTTT
TRBD2 | . | TRBJ2-1 | TRBV7-3 | CASSLTPGGRRGEQFF | TGTGCCAGCAGCTTAACCCCGGGGGGGCGAAGGGGTGAGCAGTTCTTC
. | . | TRBJ1-4 | TRBV5-1 | CASSLGVGRTNEKLFF | TGCGCCAGCAGCTTGGGGGTGGGCAGAACAAATGAAAAACTGTTTTTT
. | . | TRBJ1-5 | TRBV4-3 | CASSQDLTANQPQHF | TGCGCCAGCAGCCAAGATCTGACAGCAAATCAGCCCCAGCATTTT
TRBD1 | . | TRBJ1-2 | TRBV19 | CASSVDRGGYGYTF | TGTGCCAGTAGTGTCGACAGGGGCGGGTATGGCTACACCTTC
. | . | TRBJ2-3 | TRBV29-1 | CSVDQSTDTQYF | TGCAGCGTTGATCAGTCTACAGATACGCAGTATTTT
. | once | TRBJ2-2 | TRBV6-5 | CASSYSLITGELFF | TGTGCCAGCAGTTACTCCCTGATCACCGGGGAGCTGTTTTTT
. | . | TRBJ1-5 | TRBV28 | CAARKGEGREPQHF | TGTGCCGCGAGGAAGGGGGAGGGTCGGGAGCCCCAGCATTTT
TRBD1 | . | TRBJ1-4 | TRBV5-6 | CASSSTGTGTGHEKLFF | TGTGCCAGCAGCTCCACGGGGACCGGGACAGGGCATGAAAAACTGTTTTTT
. | . | TRBJ1-1 | TRBV11-3 | CASNSGPSKNTEAFF | TGTGCCAGCAACTCAGGCCCGTCGAAGAACACTGAAGCTTTCTTT
. | . | TRBJ1-1 | TRBV5-1 | CASSNLNTEAFF | TGCGCCAGCAGTAATTTGAACACTGAAGCTTTCTTT
. | . | TRBJ1-6 | TRBV4-1 | CASSQSRGTGYSPLHF | TGCGCCAGCAGCCAATCTAGGGGAACAGGTTATTCACCCCTCCACTTT
TRBD2 | . | TRBJ2-2 | TRBV27 | CASSLSGLTGELFF | TGTGCCAGCAGTTTATCGGGACTAACCGGGGAGCTGTTTTTT
. | . | TRBJ2-2 | TRBV9 | CASSVAGGAPTGELFF | TGTGCCAGCAGCGTAGCAGGGGGGGCCCCGACCGGGGAGCTGTTTTTT
. | once | TRBJ1-2 | TRBV6-6 | CASSYRGPLGGYTF | TGTGCCAGCAGTTACCGTGGCCCCCTGGGTGGCTACACCTTC
. | . | TRBJ1-1 | TRBV18 | CASSNARGTEAFF | TGTGCCAGCTCGAACGCTAGGGGAACTGAAGCTTTCTTT
TRBD1 | . | TRBJ2-3 | TRBV5-1 | CASQRNRGLTDTQYF | TGCGCCAGCCAACGAAACAGGGGGCTAACAGATACGCAGTATTTT
. | . | TRBJ1-1 | TRBV19 | CASSILAFGNTEAFF | TGTGCCAGTAGTATATTGGCCTTCGGGAACACTGAAGCTTTCTTT
. | . | TRBJ1-1 | TRBV7-9 | CASSSNTEAFF | TGTGCCAGCAGCTCCAACACTGAAGCTTTCTTT
TRBD2 | once | TRBJ2-1 | TRBV19 | CASTQASGYNEQFF | TGTGCCAGTACCCAAGCTAGCGGATACAATGAGCAGTTCTTC
TRBD1 | . | TRBJ1-6 | TRBV7-2 | CASGRDSLLNSPLHF | TGTGCCAGCGGACGGGACAGCCTATTGAATTCACCCCTCCACTTT
. | . | TRBJ1-2 | TRBV27 | CASSSRDYYGYTF | TGTGCCAGCAGTTCCCGGGATTACTATGGCTACACCTTC
TRBD1 | once | TRBJ1-3 | TRBV7-8 | CASSLEGARSGNTIYF | TGTGCCAGCAGCTTAGAGGGGGCCCGCTCTGGAAACACCATATATTTT
TRBD2 | . | TRBJ2-3 | TRBV5-1 | CASSLGTRGASTDTQYF | TGCGCCAGCAGCTTGGGGACGCGGGGGGCCAGCACAGATACGCAGTATTTT